This TCR beta chain was sequenced during a study of T cells in Graves' hyperthyroidism and ophthalmopathy. Across the study: Staff took peripheral blood when the initial diagnosis was made, before any treatment began.

What was amplified from RNA transcripts were TCR beta CDR3 regions. RT-PCR in the first round (using the HTBI primer set) targeted the TCR CDR3. TCRdb independently ran MiXCR on the multiplex PCR reads; one entry per CDR3 protein. The sample consists of fewer than 550,000 distinct CDR3 sequences, around a sixth of them appearing once. Exclusions: uncontrolled infection, other autoimmune disease, pregnancy, lactation. This clonotype turned up a few times. This CDR3 comprises 17 residues. Trimming took off 0 bases at V and 2 bases at J, with 15 bases between the two ends. Germline values: CDR1 MGHRA, CDR2 YSYEKL.

This rearrangement joins TRBV4-1 to TRBJ2-3; D unclear. The clonotype was recovered from a woman aged 18-29 years with Graves' hyperthyroidism. The sample comprised blood. CDR3 in DNA: TGCGCCAGCAGCCAAGAAAGTGGAAGGTGGTACACAGATACGCAGTATTTT. Translated: CASSQESGRWYTDTQYF.